A selection of T cell receptor beta chains follows, all from one sample in a study of control samples from healthy donors and cancer patients. Clones were sequenced by immunoSEQ multiplex PCR, and TCRdb holds only the in-frame ones, with some missing. The sample contains 100,000 to 150,000 clones, approximately 89% of which appear only once. Material: blood. These receptors were collected from a man in his sixties in good health. Each CDR3 is given with its conserved first and last residue. D genes are given only for firm matches. Size is omitted from some rows. Given values are once, few, many or a class for expanded clones.

v_gene	j_gene	d_gene	abundance	CDR3aa	CDR3nt
TRBV6-5	TRBJ2-7	.	.	CASSTGFYEQYF	TGTGCCAGCAGTACAGGGTTCTACGAGCAGTACTTC
TRBV23-1	TRBJ1-4	.	.	CASSQTDSNEKLFF	TGCGCCAGCAGTCAGACAGACTCTAATGAAAAACTGTTTTTT
TRBV5-1	TRBJ2-2	.	.	CASSLGQATNTGELFF	TGCGCCAGCAGCTTGGGACAGGCCACGAACACCGGGGAGCTGTTTTTT
TRBV28	TRBJ1-2	.	.	CASSLSGTTMRYTF	TGTGCCAGCAGTTTGTCCGGGACAACCATGCGGTACACCTTC
TRBV19	TRBJ1-5	TRBD1	.	CASSQTTGGPKAQHF	TGTGCCAGTAGTCAGACGACAGGGGGACCTAAGGCCCAGCATTTT
TRBV10-3	TRBJ2-6	TRBD1	.	CAISPGQGTGANVLTF	TGTGCCATCAGTCCGGGACAGGGGACTGGGGCCAACGTCCTGACTTTC
TRBV6-5	TRBJ1-1	.	.	CASSNQEYTEAFF	TGTGCCAGCAGTAACCAGGAATACACTGAAGCTTTCTTT
TRBV4-3	TRBJ1-4	.	.	CASSQDRIGGGTNEKLFF	TGCGCCAGCAGCCAAGATCGGATAGGGGGGGGAACTAATGAAAAACTGTTTTTT
TRBV6-2/TRBV6-3	TRBJ1-2	.	.	CASSRNTGNGYTF	TGTGCCAGCAGCCGAAACACAGGGAACGGCTACACCTTC
TRBV19	TRBJ2-3	TRBD2	.	CASSIVAGGPDTQYF	TGTGCCAGTAGTATCGTGGCGGGGGGGCCGGATACGCAGTATTTT
TRBV18	TRBJ2-7	.	.	CASSPPGTYEQYF	TGTGCCAGCTCACCACCGGGAACCTACGAGCAGTACTTC
TRBV10-3	TRBJ1-2	.	.	CAISARGLTDGYTF	TGTGCCATCAGCGCGAGGGGCCTTACGGATGGCTACACCTTC
TRBV7-3	TRBJ2-1	TRBD1	.	CASSQTGYRNEQFF	TGTGCCAGCAGCCAGACAGGGTACCGGAATGAGCAGTTCTTC
TRBV9	TRBJ1-1	.	.	CASSRTGVTEAFF	TGTGCCAGCAGCCGGACGGGGGTCACTGAAGCTTTCTTT
TRBV5-1	TRBJ1-2	.	.	CASSLGQPSYGYTF	TGCGCCAGCAGCTTGGGACAACCCTCATATGGCTACACCTTC
TRBV5-1	TRBJ1-1	.	.	CASSPQGPEAFF	TGCGCCAGCAGCCCACAGGGCCCTGAAGCTTTCTTT
TRBV12-3/TRBV12-4	TRBJ1-3	.	.	CASSFTTMPAAF	TGTGCCAGCAGTTTCACGACCATGCCGGCGGCTTTT
TRBV28	TRBJ1-4	TRBD1	.	CASSITGAGGKLFF	TGTGCCAGCAGCATTACAGGGGCCGGAGGAAAACTGTTTTTT
TRBV5-1	TRBJ1-5	TRBD1	.	CASSNGTGGNQPQHF	TGCGCCAGCAGCAACGGGACAGGGGGGAATCAGCCCCAGCATTTT
TRBV7-9	TRBJ1-6	.	few	CASSLEGGGSPLHF	TGTGCCAGCAGCTTAGAGGGAGGGGGGTCACCCCTCCACTTT
TRBV7-9	TRBJ1-4	.	once	CASSFSPLRGKLFF	TGTGCCAGCAGCTTCTCACCCCTGAGGGGAAAACTGTTTTTT
TRBV9	TRBJ1-6	TRBD1	.	CASSPRTGLNSPLHF	TGTGCCAGCAGCCCGAGGACAGGTTTAAATTCACCCCTCCACTTT
TRBV6-5	TRBJ2-7	.	.	CASSYSGSAGSEQYF	TGTGCCAGCAGTTACTCGGGGTCGGCAGGAAGCGAGCAGTACTTC
TRBV28	TRBJ1-5	.	.	CASSPNTRGAGQPQHF	TGTGCCAGCAGTCCAAATACACGGGGGGCAGGTCAGCCCCAGCATTTT
TRBV4-1	TRBJ2-3	TRBD1	.	CASSPWTGGTDTQYF	TGCGCCAGCAGCCCATGGACAGGGGGCACAGATACGCAGTATTTT
TRBV19	TRBJ1-1	.	.	CASSLGTFTEAFF	TGTGCCAGTAGTCTTGGGACATTCACTGAAGCTTTCTTT